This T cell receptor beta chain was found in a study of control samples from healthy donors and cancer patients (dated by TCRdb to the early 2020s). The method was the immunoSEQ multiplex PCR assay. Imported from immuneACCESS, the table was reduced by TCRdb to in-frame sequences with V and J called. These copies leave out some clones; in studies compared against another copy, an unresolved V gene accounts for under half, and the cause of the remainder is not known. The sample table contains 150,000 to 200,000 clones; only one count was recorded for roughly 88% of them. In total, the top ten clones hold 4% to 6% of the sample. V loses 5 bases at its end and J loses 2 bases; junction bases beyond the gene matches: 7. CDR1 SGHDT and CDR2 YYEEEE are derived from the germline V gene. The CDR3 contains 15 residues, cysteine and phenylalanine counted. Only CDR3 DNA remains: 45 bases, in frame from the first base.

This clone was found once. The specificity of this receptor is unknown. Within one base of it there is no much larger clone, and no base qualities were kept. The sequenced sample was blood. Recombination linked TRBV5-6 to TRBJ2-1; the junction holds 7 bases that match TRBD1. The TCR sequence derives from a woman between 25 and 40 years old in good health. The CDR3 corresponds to CASSFVDRTYNEQFF. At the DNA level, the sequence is TGTGCCAGCAGTTTTGTGGACAGGACCTACAATGAGCAGTTCTTC.